The 2 T cell receptor beta chains below were found in one sample sequenced in a study of neurological immune-mediated disorders. One entry per CDR3 protein, called by TCRdb with MiXCR from the 5' RACE reads. The table lists about 45,000 distinct CDR3 sequences, roughly 14% of them singletons, with about an eighth in the top ten. Specified time point: longitudinal time-point 3. The specimen sequenced was PBMCs. The receptors stem from a young man in good health.

There are a few counts of this clonotype. Since a much larger clone is just one base distant, this may be a read error. The chain links TRBV7-3 to TRBJ2-7; 11 nucleotides match TRBD2. Germline assignment: CDR1 SGHTA and CDR2 FQGTGA. This CDR3 region has 18 residues. The CDR3 coding sequence is TGTGCCAACAGCTCCCCTGCCCCCGGGACTAGCGGTTACTACGAGCAGTACTTC. Its protein is CANSSPAPGTSGYYEQYF.

In its sample, this clonotype was seen many times. The chain employs TRBV7-9 and TRBJ2-7; TRBD2 might be the D (5 bases). Germline values: CDR1 SEHNR, CDR2 FQNEAQ (reference sequence). V was shortened by 2 bases and J by 4 bases, with 12 bases between the two germline ends. CDR3 size: 14 residues. CDR3 sequence: CASSLSGPVYEQYF. CDR3 DNA sequence: TGTGCCAGCAGCTTAAGCGGTCCTGTTTACGAGCAGTACTTC.